This TCR beta chain was captured by sequencing in a study of technical replicates of blood from a few donors. The germline V gene encodes CDR1 GTSNPN and CDR2 SVGIG (reference sequence). The CDR3 totals 15 residues. With V trimmed by 2 bases and J by 6 bases, 7 bases remained unmatched. TCRdb's copy holds only in-frame clones and misses some; the assay was immunoSEQ multiplex PCR. This table holds around 89,000 clones, 85% to 95% found once. This clone was seen a few times. The V gene is TRBV30, the J gene TRBJ1-4; 9 nucleotides align to TRBD1. The material sequenced was T cells isolated from PBMCs. The clonotype was recovered from a human donor in good health. This CDR3 reads CAWSSIGTGYEKLFF. The CDR3 DNA sequence: TGTGCCTGGAGTTCTATCGGGACAGGGTATGAAAAACTGTTTTTT.